Below are 23 T cell receptor beta chains sequenced from a single sample in a study of blood T cell repertoires in COVID-19. Profiled with immunoSEQ multiplex PCR; TCRdb holds only in-frame clones, not every one. The profile covers approximately 230,000 clones, with about four fifths appearing a single time and 8.9% taken by the ten largest. Sequenced sample: peripheral blood. The receptor source for this set is an elderly man with acute or convalescent COVID-19.

The genes are TRBV4-1 and TRBJ2-7; the D is unclear. V lost 0 bases to trimming and J lost 4 bases, with 7 bases between them. The CDR3 extends over 13 amino acids. Per the germline V gene, CDR1 is MGHRA and CDR2 is YSYEKL. The CDR3 is CASSQEHPYEQYF. CDR3 DNA: TGCGCCAGCAGCCAAGAACACCCGTACGAGCAGTACTTC.

The V gene is TRBV6-1, the J gene TRBJ2-7; D gene ambiguous. Germline values: CDR1 MNHNS, CDR2 SASEGT. The CDR3 has 16 amino acids. V was shortened by 2 bases and J by 0 bases, with 14 bases between the two germline ends. This chain's CDR3 is CASSEYAGILSYEQYF. As DNA, the CDR3 is TGTGCCAGCAGTGAATACGCAGGAATTCTCTCCTACGAGCAGTACTTC.

The rearrangement joins TRBV4-2 to TRBJ1-5; D gene unclear. V dropped 0 bases and J dropped 3 bases, with 9 bases sitting between them. Germline-derived CDR1 and CDR2 are LGHNA and YNFKEQ. The CDR3 sequence is 15 residues long. The CDR3 region is CASSQDGRDNQPQHF. CDR3 DNA: TGTGCCAGCAGCCAAGACGGGAGGGACAATCAGCCCCAGCATTTT.

The chain's CDR3 is CASRSKGTSGSASSYNEQFF. For the CDR3, the DNA is TGTGCAAGTCGCTCGAAAGGGACTAGCGGGAGTGCTAGCTCCTACAATGAGCAGTTCTTC. This chain uses TRBV12-2 with TRBJ2-1; TRBD2 is taken as the D call from the table, unchecked against the DNA. TRBV12-2 is assigned pseudogene status. The CDR3 loop spans 20 amino acids.

The V gene is TRBV9, the J gene TRBJ1-3; TRBD1 is a possible D gene (5 bases). The CDR3 runs to 15 residues. Deletions cut 4 bases from V and 0 bases from J, with 11 bases between. Germline V gives CDR1 SGDLS, CDR2 YYNGEE. For the CDR3, the DNA is TGTGCCAGCAGCCCGGGGGGGGGCTCTGGAAACACCATATATTTT. This sequence encodes CASSPGGGSGNTIYF. The full variable domain, with the rest looked up from reference TRBV9 and TRBJ1-3, is DSGVTQTPKHLITATGQRVTLRCSPRSGDLSVYWYQQSLDQGLQFLIQYYNGEERAKGNILERFSAQQFPDLHSELNLSSLELGDSALYFCASSPGGGSGNTIYFGEGSWLTVV.

The genes are TRBV9 and TRBJ2-1, with 8 positions matching TRBD2. The V gene end was trimmed by 0 bases and the J gene end by 10 bases; junction bases not matched to a gene: 9. CDR3 size: 15 residues. Germline V CDR1 and CDR2: SGDLS, YYNGEE. CDR3 bases: TGTGCCAGCAGCGTAGCGCCGACTAGCGAGGTCGAGCAGTTCTTC. Protein product: CASSVAPTSEVEQFF. The whole variable domain, filled in from reference TRBV9 and TRBJ2-1, reads DSGVTQTPKHLITATGQRVTLRCSPRSGDLSVYWYQQSLDQGLQFLIQYYNGEERAKGNILERFSAQQFPDLHSELNLSSLELGDSALYFCASSVAPTSEVEQFFGPGTRLTVL.

This chain connects TRBV10-3 to TRBJ1-1; TRBD1 agrees at 8 bases. The germline V gene has CDR1 ENHRY and CDR2 SYGVKD. The CDR3 covers 14 residues. The ends lost 7 bases at V and 4 bases at J; junction bases unmatched: 8. The CDR3 DNA reads TGTGCCATCAATAGTCAGGGGGCCGGCACTGAAGCTTTCTTT. Amino acids: CAINSQGAGTEAFF.

This clone was found once. The chain couples TRBV7-9 to TRBJ1-2, with D maybe TRBD1 (6 bases). This CDR3 contains 14 residues. V was pared by 5 bases and J by 7 bases, with 17 bases between. Germline V CDR1 and CDR2: SEHNR, FQNEAQ (reference sequence). CDR3 nucleotides: TGTGCCAGCAGCCAAAACGAGGGGGTTGGTGGCTACACCTTC. Translated, it gives CASSQNEGVGGYTF. The variable domain in full, completed from reference TRBV7-9 and TRBJ1-2, reads DTGVSQNPRHKITKRGQNVTFRCDPISEHNRLYWYRQTLGQGPEFLTYFQNEAQLEKSRLLSDRFSAERPKGSFSTLEIQRTEQGDSAMYLCASSQNEGVGGYTFGSGTRLTVV.

This chain joins TRBV5-4 and TRBJ1-4, with D perhaps TRBD1 (6 bases). This CDR3 has 14 amino acids. Germline V CDR1 and CDR2: SGHNT, YYREEE (reference sequence). V lost 2 bases and J lost 2, with 7 bases in between. The CDR3 region is CASSLQGTNEKLFF. The CDR3 nucleotides read TGTGCCAGCAGCTTACAGGGCACTAATGAAAAACTGTTTTTT.

The chain employs TRBV5-1 and TRBJ1-4; 9 positions agree with TRBD1. The junction had 3 bases not matched to a gene; V was cut back by 4 bases and J by 5 bases. This CDR3 is built from 14 residues. Germline V gene data show CDR1 as SGHRS and CDR2 as YFSETQ. This CDR3 reads CASSRGTGNEKLFF. The CDR3 nucleotides read TGCGCCAGCAGCCGCGGGACAGGGAATGAAAAACTGTTTTTT.

The chain recombines TRBV28 with TRBJ2-2; 7 bases map to TRBD2. The CDR3 loop spans 15 amino acids. Germline V gene sequence: CDR1 MDHEN, CDR2 SYDVKM. With 4 bases clipped from V and 2 bases from J, the junction kept 4 bases outside the gene matches. The CDR3 protein is CASSSPGLNTGELFF. CDR3 nucleotides: TGTGCCAGCAGTTCCCCGGGACTAAACACCGGGGAGCTGTTTTTT.

The chain recombines TRBV7-9 with TRBJ2-7, with D perhaps matching TRBD2 (6 bases). The germline gives CDR1 SEHNR, CDR2 FQNEAQ (reference sequence). V was shortened by 1 base and J by 0 bases, with 13 bases between the two germline ends. The CDR3 extends over 16 amino acids. In nucleotides, the CDR3 is TGTGCCAGCAGCTTAGGATCTGGAGGGCTCTCCTACGAGCAGTACTTC. This translates into CASSLGSGGLSYEQYF.

The genes are TRBV6-5 and TRBJ2-1, with TRBD1 identical over 7 bases. V lost 5 bases, J lost 4 bases, and 8 bases stayed unmatched. The CDR3 totals 15 residues. The germline V gene encodes CDR1 MNHEY and CDR2 SVGAGI. The CDR3 coding sequence is TGTGCCAGCAGTCCCCACAGGGGTGGATACAATGAGCAGTTCTTC. It encodes CASSPHRGGYNEQFF.

This clone was detected ten times or more. V usage is TRBV20-1 and J usage is TRBJ1-5; D remains ambiguous. CDR1 DFQATT and CDR2 SNEGSKA come from the germline V gene (reference sequence). V lost 3 bases to trimming and J lost 6 bases, with 9 bases between them. The CDR3 has 12 residues. CDR3 DNA sequence: TGCAGTGCTAGTGAGGGCAGTCAGCCCCAGCATTTT. It translates to CSASEGSQPQHF.

The chain carries TRBV19 and TRBJ2-3; 10 nucleotides agree with TRBD2. The CDR3 runs 15 residues. Germline V gene lookup returns CDR1 LNHDA and CDR2 SQIVND (reference sequence). The trim removed 7 bases at V and 4 bases at J, leaving 8 bases unmatched. The CDR3 DNA reads TGTGCCAGTAAAGCGGGGGGGCCGTTCGCAGATACGCAGTATTTT. Translating it yields CASKAGGPFADTQYF.

This chain joins TRBV6-5 and TRBJ2-5; TRBD1 matches 8 bases. The junction had 11 bases not matched to a gene; V was cut back by 7 bases and J by 7 bases. This CDR3 spans 14 amino acids. The V gene's germline CDR1 is MNHEY and CDR2 SVGAGI. CDR3 residues: CASNSPGGQRTQYF. For the CDR3, the DNA is TGTGCCAGCAACAGTCCAGGGGGCCAAAGGACCCAGTACTTC.

The chain is built from TRBV27 and TRBJ2-7, with 7 bases matching TRBD1. Trimming cost V 6 bases and J 2 bases; bases outside gene matches: 4. CDR1 is MNHEY and CDR2 is SMNVEV in the germline V gene (reference sequence). There are 13 residues in the CDR3. CDR3 residues: CASSRTGAYEQYF. In DNA, the CDR3 is TGTGCCAGCAGCCGAACAGGGGCCTACGAGCAGTACTTC.

The rearrangement links TRBV30 to TRBJ2-1, with TRBD2 matching over 9 bases. Germline V gives CDR1 GTSNPN, CDR2 SVGIG (reference sequence). V lost 3 bases, J lost 7 bases, and 7 bases stayed unmatched. This CDR3 spans 14 amino acids. DNA for the CDR3: TGTGCCTGGAGCGCCGGGCTAGCGGGAAATGAGCAGTTCTTC. Translated: CAWSAGLAGNEQFF. Variable domain in full (rest from reference TRBV30 and TRBJ2-1): SQTIHQWPATLVQPVGSPLSLECTVEGTSNPNLYWYRQAAGRGLQLLFYSVGIGQISSEVPQNLSASRPQDRQFILSSKKLLLSDSGFYLCAWSAGLAGNEQFFGPGTRLTVL.

This chain joins TRBV25-1 and TRBJ2-7, with D possibly TRBD1 on 5 matching bases. The germline V gene encodes CDR1 MGHDK and CDR2 SYGVNS. The V and J ends lost 3 bases and 5 bases respectively, with 14 bases between them. The CDR3 runs 14 residues. The CDR3 protein is CASSEGQGGHEQYF. CDR3 nucleotide sequence: TGTGCCAGCAGTGAGGGGCAGGGTGGGCACGAGCAGTACTTC.

The chain couples TRBV2 to TRBJ2-7, with D perhaps TRBD1 (5 bases). The CDR3 is made up of 15 amino acids. Per germline, CDR1 SNHLY and CDR2 FYNNEI. V lost 4 bases and J 4 bases, leaving 17 bases between the germline ends. The CDR3 spells CASSGTGSSGYEQYF. The CDR3 nucleotides are TGTGCCAGCAGTGGAACAGGCAGTAGTGGATACGAGCAGTACTTC. Using reference TRBV2 and TRBJ2-7 for the parts outside the CDR3, the full variable domain is EPEVTQTPSHQVTQMGQEVILRCVPISNHLYFYWYRQILGQKVEFLVSFYNNEISEKSEIFDDQFSVERPDGSNFTLKIRSTKLEDSAMYFCASSGTGSSGYEQYFGPGTRLTVT.

The chain is built from TRBV3-1 (or the pseudogene TRBV3-2) and TRBJ2-7, with a weak D call TRBD2 (7 bases). The CDR3 length is 15 residues. V gave up 4 bases and J gave up 2 bases, with 15 bases separating them. CDR1 is LGHDT and CDR2 is YNNKEL in the germline V gene (reference sequence). The CDR3 reads CASSLSGGGPYEQYF. In nucleotides, the CDR3 is TGTGCCAGCAGCCTCAGCGGCGGGGGCCCCTACGAGCAGTACTTC.

The chain employs TRBV18 and TRBJ1-4; D is ambiguous. The CDR3 is 14 residues long. Trimming removed 3 bases at V and 3 bases at J, with 8 bases between. In germline, CDR1 is KGHSH, CDR2 LQKENI. The CDR3 sequence is CASSPGRSNEKLFF. The CDR3 DNA is TGTGCCAGCTCACCTGGGAGGTCTAATGAAAAACTGTTTTTT.

This chain links TRBV2 with TRBJ2-3; D is perhaps TRBD2 (5 bases). Looked up from germline, CDR1 is SNHLY and CDR2 is FYNNEI. This CDR3 is built from 13 residues. V dropped 7 bases and J dropped 0 bases, with 8 bases sitting between them. The CDR3 spells CASKVASTDTQYF. In DNA, the CDR3 is TGTGCCAGCAAGGTAGCGAGCACAGATACGCAGTATTTT.